The 5 T cell receptor beta chains below come from one sample, sequenced in a study of CD8 T cells in Susac syndrome (dated by TCRdb to between 2017 and 2020). Library construction relied on the immunoSEQ multiplex PCR assay. RNA was extracted using the RNeasy kit, and roughly 0.5 to 1 microgram was reverse transcribed with random hexamers. TCRdb reprocessing: public reads trimmed at Q25 with fastp, clones called with MiXCR, in-frame beta chains kept. Each entry merges the rows of one CDR3 protein and shows their most common DNA and genes. In all, the sample holds 25,000 to 35,000 distinct CDR3 sequences, and around 95% of those were seen once. 0.27% of the sample lies in the top ten. Input material: CD8+ T cells from PBMCs. The receptors derive from a human donor in good health.

This clonotype was seen just once. The rearrangement joins TRBV6-6 to TRBJ1-3; 7 nucleotides align to TRBD1. Germline-derived CDR1 and CDR2 are MNHNY and SVGAGI (reference sequence). This CDR3 has 15 residues. J was trimmed by 4 bases and V by 1 base; bases with no gene match: 4. CDR3 amino acids: CASSYLGGAGNTIYF. The CDR3 DNA reads as TGTGCCAGCAGTTACTTAGGGGGCGCGGGAAACACCATATATTTT.

The V gene is TRBV27, the J gene TRBJ1-5; D ambiguous. Germline CDR1 MNHEY, CDR2 SMNVEV (reference sequence). The CDR3 is made up of 13 amino acids. V was trimmed by 2 bases and J by 7 bases, leaving 9 bases between them. The CDR3 reads CASSLQVGQPQHF. Here the CDR3 DNA reads TGTGCCAGCAGTTTACAGGTTGGGCAGCCCCAGCATTTT.

This sequence joins TRBV27 and TRBJ2-1, with 10 bases aligning to TRBD1. The CDR3 has 14 residues. After removal of 6 bases from V and 10 bases from J, the junction contained 9 bases not matched to a gene. Germline CDR1 MNHEY, CDR2 SMNVEV (reference sequence). The CDR3 nucleotides read TGTGCCAGCAGCCCCGGGACAGGGGCCAGGGAGCAGTTCTTC. Protein sequence: CASSPGTGAREQFF.

The CDR3 sequence: CASTQGAAYEQYF. In DNA form, the CDR3 reads TGTGCCAGTACCCAGGGGGCTGCCTACGAGCAGTACTTC. This rearrangement joins TRBV19 to TRBJ2-7; 8 positions agree with TRBD1. This CDR3 is 13 amino acids long. Trimming took 7 bases from V and 2 from J; bases not matched to a gene: 4. The germline V gene has CDR1 LNHDA and CDR2 SQIVND (reference sequence).

The V gene is TRBV7-9, the J gene TRBJ2-1, with D possibly matching TRBD2 (5 bases). The V gene's germline CDR1 is SEHNR and CDR2 FQNEAQ (reference sequence). CDR3 length: 12 residues. V gave up 3 bases and J gave up 7 bases, with 7 bases separating them. This CDR3 reads CASSLGRNEQFF. As DNA, the CDR3 is TGTGCCAGCAGCTTGGGGAGAAATGAGCAGTTCTTC.